The subject of this entry is one TCR beta chain. Its target is unknown. This sample was taken from a study of T cell responses to AZD1222 COVID-19 vaccine. Clones were sequenced by immunoSEQ multiplex PCR, and TCRdb holds only the in-frame ones, with some missing. Among 160,000 or so clones, roughly 92% were seen once, and the ten largest hold 2.6%. This CDR3 spans 13 amino acids. V was shortened by 2 bases and J by 7 bases, with 9 bases between the two germline ends. Germline V gene data show CDR1 as SGHDT and CDR2 as YYEEEE. Study conclusions and caveats: The donor group comprised mostly white British people and more females; the analysis possibly underestimated clonal diversity.

Sequencing used peripheral blood, obtained on day 0 of AZD1222 vaccination. The rearrangement links TRBV5-6 to TRBJ2-2, with D unresolved. The TCR comes from an adult in good health. The CDR3 region has the DNA TGTGCCAGCAGCTTAGATGGTTTCGGGGAGCTGTTTTTT. The encoded protein is CASSLDGFGELFF.